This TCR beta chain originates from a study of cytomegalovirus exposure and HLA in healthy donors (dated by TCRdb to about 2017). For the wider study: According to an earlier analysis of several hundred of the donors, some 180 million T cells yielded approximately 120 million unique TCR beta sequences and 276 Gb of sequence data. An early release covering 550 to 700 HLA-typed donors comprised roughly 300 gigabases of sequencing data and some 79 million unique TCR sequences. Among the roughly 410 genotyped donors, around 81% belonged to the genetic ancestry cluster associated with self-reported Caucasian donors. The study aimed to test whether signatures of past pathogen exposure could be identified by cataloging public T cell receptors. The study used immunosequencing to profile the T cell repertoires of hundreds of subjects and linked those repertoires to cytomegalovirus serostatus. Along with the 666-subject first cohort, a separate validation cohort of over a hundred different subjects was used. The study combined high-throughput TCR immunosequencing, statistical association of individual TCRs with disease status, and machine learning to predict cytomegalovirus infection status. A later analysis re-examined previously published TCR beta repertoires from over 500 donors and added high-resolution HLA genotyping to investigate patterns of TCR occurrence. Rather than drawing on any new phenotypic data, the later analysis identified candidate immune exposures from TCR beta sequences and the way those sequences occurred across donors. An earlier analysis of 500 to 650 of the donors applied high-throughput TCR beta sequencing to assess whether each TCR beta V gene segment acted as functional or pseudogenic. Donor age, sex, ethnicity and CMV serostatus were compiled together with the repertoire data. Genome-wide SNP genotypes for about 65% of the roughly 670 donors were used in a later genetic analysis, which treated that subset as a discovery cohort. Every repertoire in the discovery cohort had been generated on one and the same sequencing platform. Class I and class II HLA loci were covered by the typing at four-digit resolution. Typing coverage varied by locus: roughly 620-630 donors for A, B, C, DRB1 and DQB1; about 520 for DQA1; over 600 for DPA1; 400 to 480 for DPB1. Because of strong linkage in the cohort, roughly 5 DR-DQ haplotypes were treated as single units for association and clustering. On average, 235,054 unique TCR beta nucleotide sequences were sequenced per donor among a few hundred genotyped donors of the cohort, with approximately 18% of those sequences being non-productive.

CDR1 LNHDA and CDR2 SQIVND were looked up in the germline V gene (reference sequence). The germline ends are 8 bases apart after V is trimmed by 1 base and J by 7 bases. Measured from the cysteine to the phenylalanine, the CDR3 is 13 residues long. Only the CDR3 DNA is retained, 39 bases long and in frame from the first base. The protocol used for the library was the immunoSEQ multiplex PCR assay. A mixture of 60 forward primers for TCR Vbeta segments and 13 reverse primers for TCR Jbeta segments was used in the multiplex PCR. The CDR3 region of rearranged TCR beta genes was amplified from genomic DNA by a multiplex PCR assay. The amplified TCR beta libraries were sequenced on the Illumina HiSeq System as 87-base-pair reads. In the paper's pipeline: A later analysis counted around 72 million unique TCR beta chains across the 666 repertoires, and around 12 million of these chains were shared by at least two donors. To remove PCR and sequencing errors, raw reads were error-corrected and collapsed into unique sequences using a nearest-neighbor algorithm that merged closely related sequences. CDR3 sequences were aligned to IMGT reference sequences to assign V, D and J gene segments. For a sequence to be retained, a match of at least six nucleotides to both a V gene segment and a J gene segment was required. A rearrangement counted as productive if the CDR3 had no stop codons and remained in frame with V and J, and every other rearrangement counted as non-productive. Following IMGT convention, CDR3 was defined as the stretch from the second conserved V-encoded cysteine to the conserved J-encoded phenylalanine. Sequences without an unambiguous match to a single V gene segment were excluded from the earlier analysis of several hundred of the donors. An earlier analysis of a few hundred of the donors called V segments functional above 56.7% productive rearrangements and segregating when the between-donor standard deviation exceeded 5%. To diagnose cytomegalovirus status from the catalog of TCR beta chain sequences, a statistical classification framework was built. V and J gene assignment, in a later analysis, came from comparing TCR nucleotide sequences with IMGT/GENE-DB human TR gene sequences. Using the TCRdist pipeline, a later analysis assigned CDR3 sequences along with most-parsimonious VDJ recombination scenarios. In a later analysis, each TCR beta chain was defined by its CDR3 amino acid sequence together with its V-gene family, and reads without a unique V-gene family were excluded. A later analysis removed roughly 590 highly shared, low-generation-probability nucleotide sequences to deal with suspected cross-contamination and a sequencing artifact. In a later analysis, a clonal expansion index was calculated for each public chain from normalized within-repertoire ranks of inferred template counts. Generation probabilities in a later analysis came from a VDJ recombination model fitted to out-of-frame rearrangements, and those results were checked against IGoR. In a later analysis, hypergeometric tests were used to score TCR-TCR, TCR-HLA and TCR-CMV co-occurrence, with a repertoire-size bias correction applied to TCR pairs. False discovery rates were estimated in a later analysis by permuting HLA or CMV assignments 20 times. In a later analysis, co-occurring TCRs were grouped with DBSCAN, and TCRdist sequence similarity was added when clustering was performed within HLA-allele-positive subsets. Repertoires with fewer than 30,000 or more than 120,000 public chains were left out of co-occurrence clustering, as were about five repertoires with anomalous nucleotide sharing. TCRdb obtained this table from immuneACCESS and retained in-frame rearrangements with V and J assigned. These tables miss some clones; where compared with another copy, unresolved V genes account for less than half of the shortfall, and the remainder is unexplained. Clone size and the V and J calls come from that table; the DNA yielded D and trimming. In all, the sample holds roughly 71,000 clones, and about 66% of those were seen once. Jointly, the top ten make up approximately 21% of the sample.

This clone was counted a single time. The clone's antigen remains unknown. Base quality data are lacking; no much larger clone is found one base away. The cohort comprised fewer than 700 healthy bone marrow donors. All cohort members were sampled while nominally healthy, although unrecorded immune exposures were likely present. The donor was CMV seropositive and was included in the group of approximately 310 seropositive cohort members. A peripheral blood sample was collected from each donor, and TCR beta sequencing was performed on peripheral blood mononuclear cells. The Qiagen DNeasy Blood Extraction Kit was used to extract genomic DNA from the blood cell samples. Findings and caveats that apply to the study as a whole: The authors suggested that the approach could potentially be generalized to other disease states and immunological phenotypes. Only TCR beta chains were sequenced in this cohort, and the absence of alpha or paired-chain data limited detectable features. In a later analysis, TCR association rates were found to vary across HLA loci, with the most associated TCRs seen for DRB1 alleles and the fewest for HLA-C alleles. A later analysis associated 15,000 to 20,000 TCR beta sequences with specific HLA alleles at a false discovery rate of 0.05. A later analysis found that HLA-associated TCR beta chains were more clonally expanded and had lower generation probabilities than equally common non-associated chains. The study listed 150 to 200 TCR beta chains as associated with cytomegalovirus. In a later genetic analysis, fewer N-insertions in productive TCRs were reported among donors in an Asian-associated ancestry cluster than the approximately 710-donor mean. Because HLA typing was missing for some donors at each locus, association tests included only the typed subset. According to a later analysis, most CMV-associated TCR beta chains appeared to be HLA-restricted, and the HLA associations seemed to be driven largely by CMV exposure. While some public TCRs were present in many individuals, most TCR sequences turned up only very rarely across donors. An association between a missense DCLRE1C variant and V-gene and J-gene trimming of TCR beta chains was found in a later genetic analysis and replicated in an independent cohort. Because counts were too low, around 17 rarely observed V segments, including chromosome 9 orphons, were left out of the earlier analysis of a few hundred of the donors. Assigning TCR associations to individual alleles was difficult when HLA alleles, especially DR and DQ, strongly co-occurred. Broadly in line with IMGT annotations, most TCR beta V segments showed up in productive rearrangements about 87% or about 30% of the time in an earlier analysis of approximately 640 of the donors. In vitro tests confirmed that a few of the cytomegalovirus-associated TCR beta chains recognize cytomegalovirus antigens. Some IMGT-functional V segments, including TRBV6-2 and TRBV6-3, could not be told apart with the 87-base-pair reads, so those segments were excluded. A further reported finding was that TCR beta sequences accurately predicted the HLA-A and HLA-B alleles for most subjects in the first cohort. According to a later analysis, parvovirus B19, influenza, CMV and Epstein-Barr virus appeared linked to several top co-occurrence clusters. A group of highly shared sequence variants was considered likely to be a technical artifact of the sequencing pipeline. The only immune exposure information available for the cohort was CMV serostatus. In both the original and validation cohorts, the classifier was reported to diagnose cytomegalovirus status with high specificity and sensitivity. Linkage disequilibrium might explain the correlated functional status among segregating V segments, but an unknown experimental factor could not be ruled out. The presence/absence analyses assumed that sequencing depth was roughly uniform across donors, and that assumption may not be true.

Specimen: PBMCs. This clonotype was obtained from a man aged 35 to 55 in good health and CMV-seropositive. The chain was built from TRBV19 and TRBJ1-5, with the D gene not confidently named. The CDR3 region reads CASSIAGRQPQHF. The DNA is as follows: TGTGCCAGTAGTATAGCGGGTCGACAGCCCCAGCATTTT.